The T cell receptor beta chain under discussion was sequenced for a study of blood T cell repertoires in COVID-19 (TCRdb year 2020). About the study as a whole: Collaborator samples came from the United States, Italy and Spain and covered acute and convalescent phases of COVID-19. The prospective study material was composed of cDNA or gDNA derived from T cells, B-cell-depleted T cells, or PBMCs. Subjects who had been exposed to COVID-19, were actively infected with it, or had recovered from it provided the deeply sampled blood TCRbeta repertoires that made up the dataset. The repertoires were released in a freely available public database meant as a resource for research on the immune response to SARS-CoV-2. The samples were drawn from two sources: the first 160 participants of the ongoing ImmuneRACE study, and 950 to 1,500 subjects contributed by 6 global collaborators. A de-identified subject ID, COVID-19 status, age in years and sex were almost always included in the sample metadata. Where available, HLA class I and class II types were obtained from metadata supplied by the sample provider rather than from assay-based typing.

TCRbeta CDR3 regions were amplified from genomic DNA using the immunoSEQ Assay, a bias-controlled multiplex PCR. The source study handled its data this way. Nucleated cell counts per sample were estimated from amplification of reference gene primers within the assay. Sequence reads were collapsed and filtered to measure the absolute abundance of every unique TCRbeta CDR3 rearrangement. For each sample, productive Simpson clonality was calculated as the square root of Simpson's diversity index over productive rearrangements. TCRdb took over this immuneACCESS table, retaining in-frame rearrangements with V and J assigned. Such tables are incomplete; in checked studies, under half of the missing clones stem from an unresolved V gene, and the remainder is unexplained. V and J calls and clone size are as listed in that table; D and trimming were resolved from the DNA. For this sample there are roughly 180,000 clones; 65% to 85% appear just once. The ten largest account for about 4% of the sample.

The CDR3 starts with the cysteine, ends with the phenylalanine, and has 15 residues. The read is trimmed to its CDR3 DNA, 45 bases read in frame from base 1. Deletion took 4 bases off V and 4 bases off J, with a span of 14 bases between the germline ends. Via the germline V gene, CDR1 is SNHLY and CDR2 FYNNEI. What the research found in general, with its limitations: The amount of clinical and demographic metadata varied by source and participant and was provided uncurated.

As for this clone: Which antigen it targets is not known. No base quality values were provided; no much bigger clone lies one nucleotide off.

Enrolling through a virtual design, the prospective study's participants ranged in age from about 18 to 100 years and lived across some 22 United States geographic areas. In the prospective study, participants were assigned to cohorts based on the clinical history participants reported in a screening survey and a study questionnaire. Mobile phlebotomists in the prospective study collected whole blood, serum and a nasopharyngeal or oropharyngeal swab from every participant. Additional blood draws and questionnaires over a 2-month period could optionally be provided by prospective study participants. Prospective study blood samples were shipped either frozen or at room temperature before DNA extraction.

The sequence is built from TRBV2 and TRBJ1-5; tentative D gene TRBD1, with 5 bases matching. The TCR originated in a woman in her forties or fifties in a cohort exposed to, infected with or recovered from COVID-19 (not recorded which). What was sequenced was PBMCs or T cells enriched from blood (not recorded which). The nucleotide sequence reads TGTGCCAGCAGTGGGGGCCTTGACGCGAATCAGCCCCAGCATTTT. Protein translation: CASSGGLDANQPQHF.